This is a list of T cell receptor beta chains from one sample in a study of blood T cell repertoires in COVID-19. The method was immunoSEQ multiplex PCR; TCRdb's version includes in-frame clones alone and lacks a portion of them. Here the sample spans fewer than 200,000 clones, about 80% being singletons. The sequenced sample was peripheral blood. These receptors all come from an elderly woman with acute or convalescent COVID-19. Each CDR3 is given with its conserved first and last residue. Fields, in order: V gene, clone size, CDR3 protein. Size values are once, few and many counts, or a class for expanded clones, and some rows have none.

>TRBV4-1|NA
CASSPRREGLSPMDTQYF
>TRBV5-5|NA
CASSLERTYNEQFF
>TRBV4-2|NA
CASSPHQAAGALIYEQYF
>TRBV2|NA
CASRETGSYEQYF
>TRBV5-1|NA
CASSLTADYGYTF
>TRBV21-1|NA
CASSKGQGRSEQFF
>TRBV5-4|NA
CASSLVAGVYNEQFF
>TRBV3-1/TRBV3-2|NA
CASSQNRGGQGYTF
>TRBV29-1|NA
CSVHRGYGTDTQYF
>TRBV6-6|NA
CASSPLAAGTAGNTIYF
>TRBV7-8|NA
CASSLAPFAGGSYNEQFF
>TRBV9|many
CASSAQTGELFF
>TRBV7-2|NA
CASSPTGRLEKLFF